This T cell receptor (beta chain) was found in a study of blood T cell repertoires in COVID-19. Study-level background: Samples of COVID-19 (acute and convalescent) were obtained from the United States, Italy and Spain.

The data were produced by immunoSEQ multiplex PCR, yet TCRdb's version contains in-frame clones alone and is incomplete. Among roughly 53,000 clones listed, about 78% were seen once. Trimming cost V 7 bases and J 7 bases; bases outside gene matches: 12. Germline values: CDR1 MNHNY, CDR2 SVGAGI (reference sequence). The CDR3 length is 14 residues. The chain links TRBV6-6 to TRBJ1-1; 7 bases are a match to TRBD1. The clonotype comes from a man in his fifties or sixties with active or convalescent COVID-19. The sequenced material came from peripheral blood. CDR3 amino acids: CASTRGIGTDEAFF. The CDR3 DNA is TGTGCCAGCACCAGGGGGATCGGTACGGATGAAGCTTTCTTT.